Presented here are 27 T cell receptor beta chains from one specimen sequenced in a study of beta chain features in type 1 diabetes. The antigens for these receptors are not known. Points from the study as a whole: Type 1 diabetes patients showed a moderate but significant shortening of TCRB CDR3s in all four CD4+ subsets.

Every bit of the isolated RNA underwent reverse transcription, so sequencing read expressed TCRB transcripts. TCRdb's table, derived via immunoSEQ multiplex PCR, lists solely in-frame clones and lacks some. Counted here are 130,000 or so clones, around 8.8% occurring once; the ten biggest clones make up under 0.9%. The specimen was central memory CD4+ T cells from blood. The receptors stem from a man aged 25 to 45 with type 1 diabetes.

The chain couples TRBV28 to TRBJ2-7; perhaps TRBD1 as D (5 bases). Trimming pared 1 base from V and 6 bases from J, leaving 13 bases between. In germline, CDR1 is MDHEN, CDR2 SYDVKM. The CDR3 covers 14 residues. In DNA, the CDR3 is TGTGCCAGCAGTTTATCGGCAGGGTTGGTCGAGCAGTACTTC. It codes for CASSLSAGLVEQYF.

This clone was detected a few times. This sequence joins TRBV19 and TRBJ2-3; no clear D gene. The germline gives CDR1 LNHDA, CDR2 SQIVND (reference sequence). Trimming stripped 8 bases from V and 0 bases from J, with 12 bases between. The CDR3 has 14 amino acids. CDR3 in amino acids: CASHSRFSTDTQYF. The DNA of the CDR3 is TGTGCCAGTCATTCGAGGTTTAGCACAGATACGCAGTATTTT.

The gene calls are TRBV6-1 and TRBJ2-5; 11 bases are a match to TRBD1. V trimming: 4 bases; J trimming: 5 bases; junction bases outside the gene matches: 6. The CDR3 length is 15 residues. CDR1 is MNHNS, CDR2 SASEGT, per germline. CDR3 in DNA: TGTGCCAGCAGTGGAGGACAGGGGGCGTGGGAGACCCAGTACTTC. Encoded protein: CASSGGQGAWETQYF.

Only a few counts were recorded for this clone. CDR3 residues: CASSQAPEQYF. Here the CDR3 DNA reads TGCGCCAGCAGCCAAGCTCCCGAGCAGTACTTC. The rearrangement uses TRBV4-3 and TRBJ2-7; D gene uncertain. V was shortened by 1 base and J by 6 bases, with 4 bases between the two germline ends. In germline, CDR1 is LGHNA, CDR2 YSLEER. The length of the CDR3 is 11 residues.

On this clone itself: The same CDR3 arises from other DNA sequences in this sample as well. The V call is TRBV4-1, the J call TRBJ1-4, with 10 bases aligning to TRBD1. The germline CDR1 and CDR2 sequences are MGHRA and YSYEKL. V shed 3 bases, J shed 6 bases, and the junction held 4 bases outside the gene matches. There are 15 residues in the CDR3. The CDR3 spells CASSQAGQGYEKLFF. CDR3 DNA sequence: TGCGCCAGCAGCCAGGCGGGACAGGGGTATGAAAAACTGTTTTTT.

Comments on this clone: The same CDR3 arises from other DNA sequences in this sample as well. The rearrangement uses TRBV7-8 and TRBJ2-7; a possible D gene is TRBD1 (5 bases). This CDR3 has 14 amino acids. Trimming pared 6 bases from V and 0 bases from J, leaving 12 bases between. Germline V gene lookup returns CDR1 SGHVS and CDR2 FQNEAQ. CDR3 bases: TGTGCCAGCAGTCTGGACACGAGCTCCTACGAGCAGTACTTC. Its translation: CASSLDTSSYEQYF. The full variable domain, with the rest looked up from reference TRBV7-8 and TRBJ2-7, is GAGVSQSPRYKVAKRGQDVALRCDPISGHVSLFWYQQALGQGPEFLTYFQNEAQLDKSGLPSDRFFAERPEGSVSTLKIQRTQQEDSAVYLCASSLDTSSYEQYFGPGTRLTVT.

This clone has just a few counts. This sequence joins TRBV4-2 and TRBJ1-2; D is uncertain. CDR1 is LGHNA and CDR2 is YNFKEQ in the germline V gene. The CDR3 spans 12 residues. Between the trimmed V and J ends, which lost 3 bases and 4 bases, there was a span of 6 bases. The CDR3 DNA is TGTGCCAGCAGCCAGGAGGGCTATGGCTACACCTTC. Protein product: CASSQEGYGYTF.

This clone turned up a few times. V gene TRBV7-3 combines with J gene TRBJ1-2; TRBD1 is a possible D gene (6 bases). CDR3 length: 15 residues. Germline CDR1 is SGHTA and CDR2 is FQGTGA. With 2 bases removed from V and 4 bases from J, the gap between germline ends came to 14 bases. CDR3 sequence reads: CASSLVQGRGYGYTF. CDR3 DNA sequence: TGTGCCAGCAGCTTAGTCCAGGGGCGAGGCTATGGCTACACCTTC.

V is TRBV6-5 and J is TRBJ2-7; D possibly corresponds to TRBD1 (5 bases). The germline CDR1 and CDR2 sequences are MNHEY and SVGAGI. Trimming shortened V by 4 bases and J by 6 bases, and 10 bases separated the two germline ends. The CDR3 is 12 residues long. The CDR3 region is CASSSQGPEQYF. Here the CDR3 DNA reads TGTGCCAGCAGTTCGCAGGGCCCCGAGCAGTACTTC.

The chain uses TRBV11-2 and TRBJ2-7, with D maybe TRBD1 (6 bases). Trimming removed 1 base from V and 3 bases from J, with 16 bases in between. The V gene's germline CDR1 is SGHAT and CDR2 FQNNGV. CDR3 length: 16 residues. CDR3 protein: CASSLAVGAGDYEQYF. CDR3 nucleotide sequence: TGTGCCAGCAGCTTAGCTGTGGGTGCAGGGGACTACGAGCAGTACTTC.

This clone was counted many times. This chain connects TRBV2 to TRBJ1-2; D is possibly TRBD1 (6 bases). The CDR3 sequence is 13 residues long. Germline loops: CDR1 SNHLY, CDR2 FYNNEI. Trimming took 7 bases from V and 8 from J, leaving 17 bases between them. CDR3 DNA sequence: TGTGCCAGCACCCTACAGGGAATGGGGGGCTACACCTTC. Translated: CASTLQGMGGYTF.

This clone has only a few counts. The chain couples TRBV28 to TRBJ1-2, with D unclear. The CDR3 runs 13 residues. Trimming removed 3 bases from V and 7 bases from J, with 12 bases in between. Germline loops: CDR1 MDHEN, CDR2 SYDVKM. Written as DNA, the CDR3 is TGTGCCAGCAGTTTGACCACCGAGGGTGGCTACACCTTC. It translates to CASSLTTEGGYTF.

The J gene is TRBJ2-1, the V gene TRBV28; D call uncertain. The CDR3 sequence is 12 residues long. CDR1 is MDHEN and CDR2 is SYDVKM in the germline V gene. V was cut by 5 bases and J by 9 bases, with 11 bases left in between. The CDR3 is CASSKWAIEQFF. CDR3 sequence (DNA): TGTGCCAGCAGTAAGTGGGCCATTGAGCAGTTCTTC. Complete variable domain (other parts from reference TRBV28 and TRBJ2-1): DVKVTQSSRYLVKRTGEKVFLECVQDMDHENMFWYRQDPGLGLRLIYFSYDVKMKEKGDIPEGYSVSREKKERFSLILESASTNQTSMYLCASSKWAIEQFFGPGTRLTVL.

This clone was observed a few times. The chain has TRBV19 and TRBJ1-2, with TRBD1 matching over 11 bases. The CDR3 has 15 residues. The V and J ends lost 7 bases and 2 bases, in that order; junction bases with no gene match: 6. Germline assignment: CDR1 LNHDA and CDR2 SQIVND (reference sequence). This chain's CDR3 is CASNPRDRGNYGYTF. In DNA form, the CDR3 reads TGTGCCAGTAACCCCCGGGACAGGGGGAACTATGGCTACACCTTC.

This chain links TRBV6-1 with TRBJ1-1, with D unresolved. Deletions cut 2 bases from V and 3 bases from J, with 13 bases between. The germline V gene has CDR1 MNHNS and CDR2 SASEGT. The CDR3 covers 15 residues. The CDR3 loop is CASSELGFGDTEAFF. CDR3 in DNA: TGTGCCAGCAGTGAATTAGGTTTTGGAGACACTGAAGCTTTCTTT.

This clone was observed a handful of times. V and J are TRBV4-3 and TRBJ2-2; 7 bases fit TRBD2. CDR3 length equals 15 residues. Looked up from germline, CDR1 is LGHNA and CDR2 is YSLEER. The trim removed 1 base at V and 11 bases at J, leaving 10 bases unmatched. The CDR3 loop is CASSQVPRSGVELFF. The DNA for the CDR3 is TGCGCCAGCAGCCAAGTACCAAGGAGCGGGGTAGAGCTGTTTTTT.

The CDR3 spells CASSAQVGRGYTF. CDR3 coding DNA: TGTGCCAGTAGTGCACAGGTGGGTAGGGGCTACACCTTC. J is TRBJ1-2 and V is TRBV19; the D gene is possibly TRBD1 (5 bases). The CDR3 totals 13 residues. V shed 5 bases and J shed 8 bases, with 15 bases lying between them. Looked up from germline, CDR1 is LNHDA and CDR2 is SQIVND (reference sequence). The whole variable domain, remainder taken from reference TRBV19 and TRBJ1-2, is DGGITQSPKYLFRKEGQNVTLSCEQNLNHDAMYWYRQDPGQGLRLIYYSQIVNDFQKGDIAEGYSVSREKKESFPLTVTSAQKNPTAFYLCASSAQVGRGYTFGSGTRLTVV.

The rearrangement uses TRBV9 and TRBJ1-2, with D perhaps matching TRBD1 (6 bases). V was pared by 3 bases and J by 4 bases, with 10 bases between. Germline values: CDR1 SGDLS, CDR2 YYNGEE. The CDR3 has 13 amino acids. The CDR3 sequence: CASSAQGGYGYTF. CDR3 coding DNA: TGTGCCAGCAGCGCACAGGGCGGCTATGGCTACACCTTC. The full variable domain, with the rest looked up from reference TRBV9 and TRBJ1-2, is DSGVTQTPKHLITATGQRVTLRCSPRSGDLSVYWYQQSLDQGLQFLIQYYNGEERAKGNILERFSAQQFPDLHSELNLSSLELGDSALYFCASSAQGGYGYTFGSGTRLTVV.

A note on this clone: The junction shows a germline mismatch at one end, possibly a read error. The gene calls are TRBV11-2 and TRBJ2-7, with a tentative D call TRBD2 (5 bases). The CDR3 extends over 13 amino acids. CDR1 is SGHAT and CDR2 is FQNNGV in the germline V gene. The CDR3 region is CASSQERVVPRDF. CDR3 sequence (DNA): TGTGCCAGCAGCCAAGAGAGGGTGGTGCCTAGGGACTTC.

The chain carries TRBV7-9 and TRBJ2-7; possible D gene TRBD1, 5 bases. CDR1 is SEHNR, CDR2 FQNEAQ, per germline (reference sequence). Between the trimmed V and J ends, which lost 5 bases and 4 bases, there was a span of 9 bases. This CDR3 has 12 amino acids. The CDR3 loop is CASSERGYEQYF. The DNA of the CDR3 is TGTGCCAGCAGCGAAAGGGGTTACGAGCAGTACTTC.

This sequence joins TRBV7-3 and TRBJ2-5, with D tentatively TRBD2 (6 bases). This CDR3 contains 14 residues. The germline V and J ends were trimmed by 5 bases and 0 bases, with 10 bases remaining between them. Germline V lookup: CDR1 SGHTA, CDR2 FQGTGA. CDR3 in DNA: TGTGCCAGCAGCCTCGGAGGGTACCAAGAGACCCAGTACTTC. Protein: CASSLGGYQETQYF.

The V call is TRBV18, the J call TRBJ2-3; D perhaps matches TRBD2 (6 bases). The germline V gene has CDR1 KGHSH and CDR2 LQKENI. This CDR3 region has 15 residues. Deletions cut 3 bases from V and 3 bases from J, with 13 bases between. The CDR3 spells CASSPRTSITDTQYF. In DNA form, the CDR3 reads TGTGCCAGCTCACCGCGAACTAGCATTACAGATACGCAGTATTTT.

This clone was counted a few times. The chain carries TRBV4-3 and TRBJ2-6, with 7 bases aligning to TRBD1. CDR1 and CDR2 from the germline V gene are LGHNA and YSLEER. The CDR3 extends over 18 amino acids. V gave up 3 bases and J gave up 4 bases; unmatched junction bases: 12. This chain's CDR3 is CASSQGRQGSFGANVLTF. CDR3 coding DNA: TGCGCCAGCAGCCAGGGCCGACAGGGCAGTTTCGGGGCCAACGTCCTGACTTTC.

This clone was counted a few times. The V and J genes are TRBV19 and TRBJ1-2; unclear D gene. This CDR3 has 13 amino acids. V lost 5 bases to trimming and J lost 0 bases, with 7 bases between them. Germline loops: CDR1 LNHDA, CDR2 SQIVND (reference sequence). The CDR3, as DNA: TGTGCCAGTAGTGTGCGGTCTAACTATGGCTACACCTTC. Residues: CASSVRSNYGYTF.

This clone was detected a few times. The chain carries TRBV6-9 and TRBJ1-4, with TRBD1 matching over 11 bases. Germline V CDR1 and CDR2: MNHGY, SVAAGI. The junction had 9 bases not matched to a gene; V was cut back by 5 bases and J by 7 bases. This CDR3 contains 16 residues. As DNA, the CDR3 is TGTGCCAGCAGTAATAAAGGGGACAGGGGGTGTGAAAAACTGTTTTTT. This codes for CASSNKGDRGCEKLFF.

The chain has TRBV9 and TRBJ2-2; TRBD2 might be the D (5 bases). This CDR3 is 14 amino acids long. V was shortened by 5 bases and J by 1 base, with 9 bases between the two germline ends. Germline CDR1 is SGDLS and CDR2 is YYNGEE. CDR3 in amino acids: CASRVGGNTGELFF. For the CDR3, the DNA is TGTGCCAGCAGAGTCGGAGGGAACACCGGGGAGCTGTTTTTT.

This clone was seen more than once but under ten times. The chain recombines TRBV30 with TRBJ2-2, with D possibly being TRBD2 (6 bases). The V end lost 2 bases, the J end lost 7 bases, and 11 bases lay between the germline ends. Germline V gene data show CDR1 as GTSNPN and CDR2 as SVGIG (reference sequence). The length of the CDR3 is 13 residues. The CDR3 spells CAWSRLVSGELFF. The CDR3 region has the DNA TGTGCCTGGAGTCGACTAGTCAGCGGGGAGCTGTTTTTT. Full variable domain (outside the CDR3, taken from reference TRBV30 and TRBJ2-2): SQTIHQWPATLVQPVGSPLSLECTVEGTSNPNLYWYRQAAGRGLQLLFYSVGIGQISSEVPQNLSASRPQDRQFILSSKKLLLSDSGFYLCAWSRLVSGELFFGEGSRLTVL.